This T cell receptor (beta chain) was documented in a study of blood T cell repertoires in COVID-19. Generated by immunoSEQ multiplex PCR, the TCRdb table keeps only in-frame clones and is missing some. The repertoire holds about 110,000 clones, less than 75% seen once, with 1.5% to 2% in the top ten. Trimming removed 4 bases from V and 5 bases from J; junction bases left unmatched: 9. The CDR3 spans 15 residues. Germline V gives CDR1 SNHLY, CDR2 FYNNEI. In this sample, this clone turned up a few times. The origin of this receptor is a woman aged 40 to 49 with acute or convalescent COVID-19. The specimen was peripheral blood. The chain combines TRBV2 with TRBJ1-1; 8 nucleotides align to TRBD1. CDR3 protein: CASSAATGEGTEAFF. The CDR3, as DNA: TGTGCCAGCAGTGCCGCGACAGGGGAGGGGACTGAAGCTTTCTTT.